The 31 T cell receptor beta chains below come from one sample, sequenced in a study of a mutant IDH1 vaccine in newly diagnosed glioma. Noted time point: week 47, end of study. Vaccinated patients received 300 ug of mutant IDH1 20-mer peptide per dose, with topical imiquimod. These receptors have no identified antigens. Some clones are missing from TCRdb's copy, which holds only in-frame ones; the method was immunoSEQ multiplex PCR. The data contain about 67,000 clones, roughly 87% of them singletons. Sequenced material: PBMCs, taken from a glioma patient whose treatment included an IDH1 peptide vaccine. These TCRs come from a man under 40 with glioma.

This clone came up a few times. The chain has TRBV11-2 and TRBJ1-1; perhaps TRBD1 as D (5 bases). CDR1 and CDR2 from the germline V gene are SGHAT and FQNNGV. Deletions cut 0 bases from V and 2 bases from J, with 10 bases between. The CDR3 loop spans 15 amino acids. In nucleotides, the CDR3 is TGTGCCAGCAGCTTAGATACGGGGCGCAACACTGAAGCTTTCTTT. Translating gives CASSLDTGRNTEAFF.

The chain carries TRBV11-3 and TRBJ2-2, with TRBD2 identical over 7 bases. V lost 2 bases and J lost 8; bases outside the gene matches: 5. CDR3 length: 14 residues. Looked up from germline, CDR1 is SGHNT and CDR2 is YENEEA. CDR3: CASSLRRGFGELFF. Written as DNA, the CDR3 is TGTGCCAGCAGCTTACGGCGGGGGTTTGGGGAGCTGTTTTTT.

This clone showed up just a few times. The chain employs TRBV5-1 and TRBJ1-2; 9 bases align to TRBD1. The CDR3 is made up of 15 amino acids. In germline, CDR1 is SGHRS, CDR2 YFSETQ. J gave up 5 bases and V 5 bases, and 10 bases lay outside the gene matches. This chain's CDR3 is CASRQSQGAIYGYTF. The CDR3 DNA reads as TGCGCCAGCAGACAGTCACAGGGGGCAATTTATGGCTACACCTTC.

The V and J genes are TRBV18 and TRBJ1-4, with D possibly TRBD1 on 5 matching bases. V lost 3 bases and J lost 8, with 19 bases in between. Germline CDR1 is KGHSH and CDR2 is LQKENI. This CDR3 has 16 amino acids. The DNA for the CDR3 is TGTGCCAGCTCACCGACGGGGCTCAATACCGAGGAAAAACTGTTTTTT. Encoded protein: CASSPTGLNTEEKLFF.

The J gene is TRBJ2-7, the V gene TRBV4-1, with TRBD1 matching over 8 bases. V trimming: 1 base; J trimming: 6 bases; junction bases outside the gene matches: 8. The CDR3 length is 15 residues. Germline CDR1 and CDR2: MGHRA and YSYEKL. CDR3 amino acids: CASSQVVAGGAEQYF. The CDR3 DNA sequence: TGCGCCAGCAGCCAAGTCGTGGCAGGGGGCGCCGAGCAGTACTTC.

The chain has TRBV19 and TRBJ2-5, with D possibly TRBD1 on 6 matching bases. The CDR3 sequence is 13 residues long. Germline CDR1 is LNHDA and CDR2 is SQIVND (reference sequence). Trimming left V 3 bases short and J 2 bases short, with 7 bases between. The chain's CDR3 is CASSIGTQETQYF. The CDR3 DNA follows: TGTGCCAGTAGTATTGGGACACAAGAGACCCAGTACTTC.

This sequence joins TRBV28 and TRBJ2-3; no definite D call. The CDR3 has 16 residues. CDR1 and CDR2 (germline): MDHEN, SYDVKM. V lost 1 base, J lost 2 bases, and 13 bases lay in between. For the CDR3, the DNA is TGTGCCAGCAGTTTATATCAAGGTTCCTACACAGATACGCAGTATTTT. Amino acids: CASSLYQGSYTDTQYF. Looking up the rest from reference TRBV28 and TRBJ2-3 gives the full variable domain: DVKVTQSSRYLVKRTGEKVFLECVQDMDHENMFWYRQDPGLGLRLIYFSYDVKMKEKGDIPEGYSVSREKKERFSLILESASTNQTSMYLCASSLYQGSYTDTQYFGPGTRLTVL.

The chain has TRBV7-2 and TRBJ2-7; possibly TRBD1 for D (6 bases). The CDR3 covers 15 residues. Deletions cut 2 bases from V and 5 bases from J, with 16 bases between. Germline assignment: CDR1 SGHTA and CDR2 FQGNSA. CDR3 protein: CASSLRRDTSHEQYF. In nucleotides, the CDR3 is TGTGCCAGCAGCTTACGCCGGGACACTTCTCACGAGCAGTACTTC. The full variable domain, in which reference TRBV7-2 and TRBJ2-7 provide the parts outside the CDR3, is GAGVSQSPSNKVTEKGKDVELRCDPISGHTALYWYRQSLGQGLEFLIYFQGNSAPDKSGLPSDRFSAERTGGSVSTLTIQRTQQEDSAVYLCASSLRRDTSHEQYFGPGTRLTVT.

The V and J genes are TRBV6-6 and TRBJ1-3, with TRBD1 matching 10 bases. Germline assignment: CDR1 MNHNY and CDR2 SVGAGI (reference sequence). CDR3 length equals 15 residues. V dropped 6 bases and J dropped 6; count of bases not matched to a gene: 8. CDR3 protein: CASSWGQGSANTIYF. Written as DNA, the CDR3 is TGTGCCAGCAGCTGGGGACAGGGGTCCGCAAACACCATATATTTT.

The J gene is TRBJ1-2, the V gene TRBV9; D is undetermined. Germline lookup yields CDR1 SGDLS and CDR2 YYNGEE. Between the trimmed V and J ends, which lost 1 base and 4 bases, there was a span of 11 bases. CDR3 length: 14 amino acids. As DNA, the CDR3 is TGTGCCAGCAGCGTACCCGGGTCCTTCTATGGCTACACCTTC. Protein product: CASSVPGSFYGYTF.

The chain joins TRBV18 to TRBJ2-7; D is ambiguous. Trimming removed 0 bases from V and 5 bases from J, with 11 bases in between. Germline CDR1 is KGHSH and CDR2 is LQKENI. The CDR3 covers 14 residues. CDR3 protein: CASSPPRRLDEQYF. In DNA, the CDR3 is TGTGCCAGCTCACCACCGAGGAGATTAGACGAGCAGTACTTC.

The rearrangement links TRBV4-2 to TRBJ2-3, with 13 bases matching TRBD2. The CDR3 extends over 17 amino acids. The V segment lost 1 base and the J segment 2 bases; nucleotides outside the gene matches: 3. CDR1 is LGHNA and CDR2 is YNFKEQ in the germline V gene. The CDR3 DNA follows: TGTGCCAGCAGCCAAGGGGGACTAGCGGGGTTCACAGATACGCAGTATTTT. Protein: CASSQGGLAGFTDTQYF.

Here the CDR3 reads CASSSLQGRRMNTEAFF. In DNA, the CDR3 is TGTGCCAGCAGCTCCCTCCAGGGAAGGCGGATGAACACTGAAGCTTTCTTT. The chain uses TRBV7-9 and TRBJ1-1; D perhaps matches TRBD1 (5 bases). Trimming cost V 4 bases and J 0 bases, with 18 bases left between them. CDR1 and CDR2 (germline): SEHNR, FQNEAQ (reference sequence). The CDR3 contains 17 residues.

The V and J genes are TRBV5-6 and TRBJ2-7, with 8 bases lining up with TRBD2. V lost 6 bases, J lost 5 bases, and 10 bases stayed unmatched. The germline CDR1 and CDR2 sequences are SGHDT and YYEEEE. This CDR3 is built from 14 residues. The chain's CDR3 is CASKTRGASNEQYF. CDR3 coding DNA: TGTGCCAGCAAAACGCGGGGGGCCTCGAACGAGCAGTACTTC.

This rearrangement joins TRBV4-1 to TRBJ2-5; a possible D gene is TRBD1 (6 bases). Looked up from germline, CDR1 is MGHRA and CDR2 is YSYEKL. The CDR3 loop spans 14 amino acids. V dropped 1 base and J dropped 4 bases, with 10 bases sitting between them. The CDR3 loop is CASSQVGTRETQYF. CDR3 bases: TGCGCCAGCAGCCAAGTCGGGACACGAGAGACCCAGTACTTC.

The chain carries TRBV10-3 and TRBJ1-4; 8 bases fit TRBD1. CDR1 and CDR2 (germline): ENHRY, SYGVKD. Trimming at V came to 3 bases and at J to 7 bases, leaving 1 base not matched to a gene. The CDR3 is 13 amino acids. The CDR3: CAISEQGGEKLFF. The CDR3 region has the DNA TGTGCCATCAGTGAACAGGGGGGTGAAAAACTGTTTTTT.

The chain couples TRBV19 to TRBJ1-2, with 8 positions matching TRBD1. Germline CDR1 and CDR2: LNHDA and SQIVND (reference sequence). This CDR3 has 23 residues. The V gene end was trimmed by 3 bases and the J gene end by 8 bases; junction bases not matched to a gene: 35. The CDR3 spells CASSIRQETGDVKSMARFLGYTF. CDR3 nucleotides: TGTGCCAGTAGTATTCGGCAGGAGACAGGGGACGTTAAATCGATGGCGCGATTCCTAGGCTACACCTTC. Looking up the rest from reference TRBV19 and TRBJ1-2 gives the full variable domain: DGGITQSPKYLFRKEGQNVTLSCEQNLNHDAMYWYRQDPGQGLRLIYYSQIVNDFQKGDIAEGYSVSREKKESFPLTVTSAQKNPTAFYLCASSIRQETGDVKSMARFLGYTFGSGTRLTVV.

This clone was observed a few times. J is TRBJ1-6 and V is TRBV27; perhaps TRBD1 as D (5 bases). V was trimmed by 2 bases and J by 1 base, leaving 9 bases between them. Germline CDR1 and CDR2: MNHEY and SMNVEV (reference sequence). This CDR3 has 16 amino acids. The CDR3 reads CASSLMQGSYNSPLHF. CDR3 nucleotides: TGTGCCAGCAGTTTAATGCAGGGTTCCTATAATTCACCCCTCCACTTT.

The gene calls are TRBV30 and TRBJ1-2, with TRBD1 matching 7 bases. Unmatched junction bases numbered 10, after V lost 3 bases and J lost 6 bases. CDR1 GTSNPN and CDR2 SVGIG come from the germline V gene (reference sequence). This CDR3 comprises 14 residues. DNA of the CDR3: TGTGCCTGGAGCGGAAGCCGACAGGGCCATGGCTACACCTTC. Translated, it gives CAWSGSRQGHGYTF.

The chain couples TRBV28 to TRBJ1-2; 7 positions agree with TRBD1. Trimming removed 5 bases from V and 2 bases from J; junction bases left unmatched: 5. The CDR3 sequence is 14 residues long. The germline V gene encodes CDR1 MDHEN and CDR2 SYDVKM. The CDR3 nucleotides are TGTGCCAGCAGTATGGGACAGAACAACTATGGCTACACCTTC. This encodes CASSMGQNNYGYTF.

This clone appeared a single time. The chain joins TRBV6-5 to TRBJ2-3, with a weak D call TRBD2 (7 bases). V lost 2 bases and J 6 bases, leaving 9 bases between the germline ends. The CDR3 length is 13 residues. Germline values: CDR1 MNHEY, CDR2 SVGAGI. The CDR3 region is CASSYAGADTQYF. For the CDR3, the DNA is TGTGCCAGCAGTTACGCGGGGGCCGATACGCAGTATTTT.

The chain carries TRBV19 and TRBJ2-1; D might be TRBD1 (6 bases). Trimming pared 2 bases from V and 2 bases from J, leaving 10 bases between. The CDR3 contains 15 residues. Germline V lookup: CDR1 LNHDA, CDR2 SQIVND (reference sequence). CDR3: CASSISGVAYNEQFF. The CDR3 region has the DNA TGTGCCAGTAGTATATCAGGGGTCGCCTACAATGAGCAGTTCTTC.

The chain links TRBV27 to TRBJ1-4; D is possibly TRBD1 (5 bases). This CDR3 region has 13 residues. V lost 5 bases and J lost 5, with 9 bases in between. From germline, CDR1 is MNHEY and CDR2 SMNVEV (reference sequence). The CDR3 region is CASSIRQNEKLFF. The CDR3 DNA sequence: TGTGCCAGCAGTATAAGACAGAATGAAAAACTGTTTTTT.

The gene calls are TRBV19 and TRBJ1-5; D is undetermined. Germline V gene sequence: CDR1 LNHDA, CDR2 SQIVND (reference sequence). The CDR3 sequence is 13 residues long. Between the trimmed V and J ends, which lost 7 bases and 7 bases, there was a span of 14 bases. CDR3 nucleotides: TGTGCCAGTAACATAAGGTCCGGACAGCCCCAGCATTTT. It encodes CASNIRSGQPQHF.

The rearrangement joins TRBV5-4 to TRBJ1-1; D gene ambiguous. Per the germline V gene, CDR1 is SGHNT and CDR2 is YYREEE (reference sequence). CDR3 length equals 14 residues. Trimming pared 1 base from V and 1 base from J, leaving 8 bases between. CDR3: CASSLLGWNTEAFF. The DNA for the CDR3 is TGTGCCAGCAGCTTGCTTGGCTGGAACACTGAAGCTTTCTTT.

This clone was recorded a few times. This CDR3 is CASSLGTGGKRTEAFF. The CDR3 DNA is TGCGCCAGCAGCTTAGGGACAGGGGGAAAGAGGACTGAAGCTTTCTTT. The V and J genes are TRBV5-1 and TRBJ1-1, with 11 nucleotides matching TRBD1. The CDR3 spans 16 residues. CDR1 and CDR2 (germline): SGHRS, YFSETQ. Trimming removed 2 bases from V and 5 bases from J; junction bases left unmatched: 8. The whole variable domain, filled in from reference TRBV5-1 and TRBJ1-1, reads KAGVTQTPRYLIKTRGQQVTLSCSPISGHRSVSWYQQTPGQGLQFLFEYFSETQRNKGNFPGRFSGRQFSNSRSEMNVSTLELGDSALYLCASSLGTGGKRTEAFFGQGTRLTVV.

This clone was seen a few times. The chain is built from TRBV30 and TRBJ1-6; possibly TRBD1 for D (6 bases). From germline, CDR1 is GTSNPN and CDR2 SVGIG (reference sequence). Trimming stripped 3 bases from V and 4 bases from J, with 10 bases between. The CDR3 spans 14 residues. CDR3 DNA: TGTGCCTGGAGAGGAGGACAGTATAATTCACCCCTCCACTTT. As protein: CAWRGGQYNSPLHF.

This chain connects TRBV2 to TRBJ2-3; D is unresolved. The length of the CDR3 is 12 residues. The V gene's germline CDR1 is SNHLY and CDR2 FYNNEI. The V and J ends lost 7 bases and 4 bases respectively, with 9 bases between them. CDR3 DNA sequence: TGTGCCAGCATCCGTCGGGCAGATACGCAGTATTTT. It yields the protein CASIRRADTQYF.

The genes are TRBV5-8 and TRBJ2-1, with D possibly being TRBD1 or TRBD2 (6 bases each). Germline V gives CDR1 SGHTS, CDR2 YDEGEE. The V gene lost 4 bases and the J gene lost 5 bases, with 25 bases spanning the gap. This CDR3 has 18 amino acids. CDR3 sequence (DNA): TGTGCCAGCAGCCCGGTCCAGGTGGCGGGACAAAACAACAATGAGCAGTTCTTC. Protein sequence: CASSPVQVAGQNNNEQFF.

As DNA, the CDR3 is TGTGCCAGCAGGGCCTCCCAACAGTTCCCATACAATGAGCAGTTCTTC. It encodes CASRASQQFPYNEQFF. V gene TRBV2 combines with J gene TRBJ2-1; D unclear. Per the germline V gene, CDR1 is SNHLY and CDR2 is FYNNEI. V lost 6 bases to trimming and J lost 4 bases, with 19 bases between them. The CDR3 is 16 residues long.

The chain recombines TRBV19 with TRBJ2-7; 7 nucleotides align to TRBD1. The ends lost 3 bases at V and 0 bases at J; junction bases unmatched: 5. The germline V gene encodes CDR1 LNHDA and CDR2 SQIVND (reference sequence). CDR3 length: 15 amino acids. The CDR3 DNA follows: TGTGCCAGTAGTATGGGGACAGCGAGCTCCTACGAGCAGTACTTC. This encodes CASSMGTASSYEQYF.